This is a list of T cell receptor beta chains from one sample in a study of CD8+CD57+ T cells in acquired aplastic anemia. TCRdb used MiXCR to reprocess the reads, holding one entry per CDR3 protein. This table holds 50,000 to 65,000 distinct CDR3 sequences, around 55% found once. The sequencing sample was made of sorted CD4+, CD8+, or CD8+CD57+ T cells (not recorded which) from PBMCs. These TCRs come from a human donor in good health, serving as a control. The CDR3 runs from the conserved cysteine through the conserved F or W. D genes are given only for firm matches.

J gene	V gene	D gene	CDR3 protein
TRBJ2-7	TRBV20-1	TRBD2	CSASTGGEQYF
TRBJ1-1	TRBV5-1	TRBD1	CASSRDRVRTEAFF
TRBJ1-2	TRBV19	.	CASSGDHYGYTF
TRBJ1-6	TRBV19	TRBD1	CASSIPGTEHNSPLHF
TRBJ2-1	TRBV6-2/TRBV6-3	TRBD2	CASSYSSSPRERLNEQFF
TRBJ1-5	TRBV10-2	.	CASSDSGPAQHF
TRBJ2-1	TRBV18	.	CASSRLDLGEQFF
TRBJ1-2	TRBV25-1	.	CASSDGMLDGYTF
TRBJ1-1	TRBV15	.	CATSRGGVDTEAFF
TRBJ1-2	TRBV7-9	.	CASSLGGSYTF
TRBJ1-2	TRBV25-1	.	CASSARGAFTNYGYTF
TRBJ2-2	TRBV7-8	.	CANGRQGDTGELFF
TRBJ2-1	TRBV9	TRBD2	CASSVGGSDNEQFF